Listed below are T cell receptor beta chains from one sample, sequenced in a study of OX40 agonist ivuxolimab in advanced cancers. Libraries were prepared by immunoSEQ multiplex PCR; TCRdb keeps only in-frame clonotypes and omits some of them. This table has 45,000 to 55,000 clones, around nine tenths appearing once. The sample in question was CD4+ or CD8+ T cells sorted from blood, obtained in a trial of the OX40 agonist ivuxolimab. The receptors were sampled from an adult with an advanced solid tumor such as melanoma, head and neck, liver or kidney cancer. Both conserved end residues are part of each CDR3. D genes are given only for firm matches. Expanded clones get a size class; other rows say once, few or many, or leave the size out.

abundance	j_gene	v_gene	d_gene	CDR3nt	CDR3aa
NA	TRBJ2-2	TRBV19	NA	TGTGCCAGTAGTATAGTGCGGGCCGGGGAGCTGTTTTTT	CASSIVRAGELFF
NA	TRBJ2-7	TRBV5-6	NA	TGTGCCAGCAGCTTGGGCATTGGTAGGGGACTCTCCTCCTACGAGCAGTACTTC	CASSLGIGRGLSSYEQYF
NA	TRBJ2-5	TRBV14	TRBD1	TGTGCCAGCAGAACAAACCGGGACAGGGATATCCAAGAGACCCAGTACTTC	CASRTNRDRDIQETQYF
NA	TRBJ1-3	TRBV7-9	NA	TGTGCCAGCAGCCCCCCCGGACAGCTCTTCTCTGGAAACACCATATATTTT	CASSPPGQLFSGNTIYF
NA	TRBJ1-1	TRBV28	NA	TGTGCCACCTCTCCGGTCCACAGGGATAATACTGAAGCTTTCTTT	CATSPVHRDNTEAFF
NA	TRBJ2-4	TRBV9	TRBD2	TGTGCCAGCAGCGTAGGAGGAACTAGCGGGCTGGGGGGAGGCAAAAACATTCAGTACTTC	CASSVGGTSGLGGGKNIQYF
once	TRBJ2-3	TRBV21-1	NA	TGTGCCAGCAGCAAAGGGACAGGGAAGACAGATACGCAGTATTTT	CASSKGTGKTDTQYF
NA	TRBJ2-3	TRBV5-6	NA	TGTGCCAGCAGCTTGGGCCAATATAATACGCAGTATTTT	CASSLGQYNTQYF
NA	TRBJ2-6	TRBV2	NA	TGTGCCAGCACCTTTGGGAGGACTGGGGCCAACGTCCTGACTTTC	CASTFGRTGANVLTF
NA	TRBJ2-7	TRBV9	TRBD2	TGTGCCAGCAGCGTCTACGGGAGGGCCTCCAGCGAGCAGTACTTC	CASSVYGRASSEQYF
NA	TRBJ2-5	TRBV7-3	NA	TGTGCCAGCAGCTTCCAGGGTGGTGGTGGAGAGACCCAGTACTTC	CASSFQGGGGETQYF
NA	TRBJ2-1	TRBV29-1	TRBD1	TGCAGCGTTAGGACAGGGGGCGGTCTGAGTGAGCAGTTCTTC	CSVRTGGGLSEQFF
NA	TRBJ2-1	TRBV5-1	TRBD2	TGCGCCAGCAGCCCAGGACTAGCGGGAATTAATGAGCAGTTCTTC	CASSPGLAGINEQFF
NA	TRBJ2-2	TRBV7-8	NA	TGTGCCAGCAGCTTCGACAGCGGGGAGCTGTTTTTT	CASSFDSGELFF
NA	TRBJ2-1	TRBV5-1	NA	TGCGCCAGCAGCTTGAACGTAGGGGTCGATGAGCAGTTCTTC	CASSLNVGVDEQFF
NA	TRBJ1-4	TRBV5-8	TRBD1	TGTGCCGGTACTCAGGGGGGACGGAATGAAAAACTGTTTTTT	CAGTQGGRNEKLFF
NA	TRBJ2-7	TRBV5-4	TRBD1	TGTGCCAGCAGCTTTGGGACAGGGGGATCCTACGAGCAGTACTTC	CASSFGTGGSYEQYF
NA	TRBJ2-3	TRBV5-1	NA	TGCGCCAGCAGCTTGGGTGGCGGGGCCACAGATACGCAGTATTTT	CASSLGGGATDTQYF
NA	TRBJ1-5	TRBV27	NA	TGTGCCAGCAGTCCGCGCCCCAATCAGCCCCAGCATTTT	CASSPRPNQPQHF
NA	TRBJ2-7	TRBV10-3	NA	TGTGCCATCAAGCAACAGGGGGGGCCGTATCTGTACTTC	CAIKQQGGPYLYF
once	TRBJ1-5	TRBV6-6	TRBD1	TGTGCCAGCAGGAGCCCCGACAGGGGGATAGGTCAGCCCCAGCATTTT	CASRSPDRGIGQPQHF
NA	TRBJ2-5	TRBV6-6	NA	TGTGCCAGCAGTTACGGAGGGGCAGAGACCCAGTACTTC	CASSYGGAETQYF
NA	TRBJ2-7	TRBV10-2	NA	TGCGCCAGCAGTAGGGACCCCCTCGACTACGAGCAGTACTTC	CASSRDPLDYEQYF
NA	TRBJ1-1	TRBV30	TRBD1	TGTGCCTGGACCCAGGGGGCGCGGGCTTTCTTT	CAWTQGARAFF
NA	TRBJ1-2	TRBV6-1	NA	TGTGCCAGCAGTGAACAGGCCTATGGCTACACCTTC	CASSEQAYGYTF
NA	TRBJ2-7	TRBV5-4	TRBD2	TGTGCCAGCAGCTTGGAGCGGGGTTCCTACGAGCAGTACTTC	CASSLERGSYEQYF
NA	TRBJ1-2	TRBV5-1	TRBD1	TGCGCCAGCAGCTCGCCCGGGACAGATGGCTACACCTTC	CASSSPGTDGYTF
NA	TRBJ2-1	TRBV6-1	NA	TGTGCCAGCAAGCCACAGGGGGCCGGGGGGGATGAGCAGTTCTTC	CASKPQGAGGDEQFF
once	TRBJ2-7	TRBV18	NA	TGTGCCAGCTCACCAGGGGGTCTTTTAGAGCGGGAGCAGTACTTC	CASSPGGLLEREQYF
NA	TRBJ2-4	TRBV28	NA	TGTGCCAGCAGTCTTTTCCCCAAATTCCAGGGGGCCAAAAACATTCAGTACTTC	CASSLFPKFQGAKNIQYF
NA	TRBJ1-5	TRBV15	NA	TGTGCCACCAGCAGCCAGCCAGATCAGCCCCAGCATTTT	CATSSQPDQPQHF